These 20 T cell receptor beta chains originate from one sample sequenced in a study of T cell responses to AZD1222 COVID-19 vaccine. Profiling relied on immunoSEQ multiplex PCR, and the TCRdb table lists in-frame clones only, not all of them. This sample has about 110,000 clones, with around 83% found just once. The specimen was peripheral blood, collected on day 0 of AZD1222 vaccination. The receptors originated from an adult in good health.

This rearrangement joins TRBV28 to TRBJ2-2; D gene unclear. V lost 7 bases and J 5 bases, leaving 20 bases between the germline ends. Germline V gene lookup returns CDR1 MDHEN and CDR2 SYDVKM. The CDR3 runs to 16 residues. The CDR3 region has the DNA TGTGCCAGCACCACTACAAGGATTCGTTGGACCGGGGAGCTGTTTTTT. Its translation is CASTTTRIRWTGELFF.

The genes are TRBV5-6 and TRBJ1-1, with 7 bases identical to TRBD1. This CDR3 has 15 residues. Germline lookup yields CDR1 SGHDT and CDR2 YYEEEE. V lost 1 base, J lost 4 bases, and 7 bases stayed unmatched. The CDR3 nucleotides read TGTGCCAGCAGCTTGTACAGGGGTTTGGGCACTGAAGCTTTCTTT. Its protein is CASSLYRGLGTEAFF.

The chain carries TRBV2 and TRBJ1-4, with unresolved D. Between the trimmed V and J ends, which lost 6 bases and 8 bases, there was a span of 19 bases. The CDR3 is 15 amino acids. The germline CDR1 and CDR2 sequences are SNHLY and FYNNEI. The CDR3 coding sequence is TGTGCCAGCAGGGCCGGGGAGGGTCAGACCGAAAAACTGTTTTTT. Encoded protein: CASRAGEGQTEKLFF.

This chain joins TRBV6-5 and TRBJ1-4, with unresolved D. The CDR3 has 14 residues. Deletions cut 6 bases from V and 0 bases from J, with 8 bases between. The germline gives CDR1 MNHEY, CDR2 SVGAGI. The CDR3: CASSATATNEKLFF. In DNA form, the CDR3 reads TGTGCCAGCAGCGCGACGGCAACTAATGAAAAACTGTTTTTT.

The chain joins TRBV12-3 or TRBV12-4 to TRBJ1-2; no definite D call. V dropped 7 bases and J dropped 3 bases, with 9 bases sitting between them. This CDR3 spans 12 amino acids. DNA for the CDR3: TGTGCCAGCAAAGCTCAGGACTATGGCTACACCTTC. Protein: CASKAQDYGYTF.

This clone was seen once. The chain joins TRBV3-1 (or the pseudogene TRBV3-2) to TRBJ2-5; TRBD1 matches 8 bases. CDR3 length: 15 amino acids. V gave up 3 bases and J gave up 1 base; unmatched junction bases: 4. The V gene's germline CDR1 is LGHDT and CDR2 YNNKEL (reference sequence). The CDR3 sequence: CASSQKGTGQETQYF. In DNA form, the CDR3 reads TGTGCCAGCAGCCAGAAGGGGACAGGCCAAGAGACCCAGTACTTC.

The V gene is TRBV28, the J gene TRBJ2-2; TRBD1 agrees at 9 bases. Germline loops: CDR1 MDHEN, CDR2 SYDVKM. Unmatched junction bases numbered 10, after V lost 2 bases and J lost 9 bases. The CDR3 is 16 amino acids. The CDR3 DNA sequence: TGTGCCAGCAGTTTAACAACGGGACAGGGTATCCGGGAGCTGTTTTTT. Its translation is CASSLTTGQGIRELFF.

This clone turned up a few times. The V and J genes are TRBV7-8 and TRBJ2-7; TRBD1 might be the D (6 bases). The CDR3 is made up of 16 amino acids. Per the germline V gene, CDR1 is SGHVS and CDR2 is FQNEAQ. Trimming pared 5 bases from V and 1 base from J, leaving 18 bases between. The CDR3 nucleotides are TGTGCCAGCAGCCAAAGAAAACCGCAGGGGTCCTACGAGCAGTACTTC. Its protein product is CASSQRKPQGSYEQYF.

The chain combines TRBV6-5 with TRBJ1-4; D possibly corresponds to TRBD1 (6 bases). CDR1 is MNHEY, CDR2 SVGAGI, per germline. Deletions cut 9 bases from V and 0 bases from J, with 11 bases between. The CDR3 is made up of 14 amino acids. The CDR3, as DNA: TGTGCCAGTCAGGGGCAGGCAACTAATGAAAAACTGTTTTTT. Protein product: CASQGQATNEKLFF.

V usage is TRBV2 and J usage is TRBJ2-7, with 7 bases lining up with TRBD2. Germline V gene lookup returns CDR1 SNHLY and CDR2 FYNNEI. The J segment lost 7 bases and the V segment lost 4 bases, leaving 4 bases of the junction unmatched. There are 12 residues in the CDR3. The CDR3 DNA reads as TGTGCCAGCAGTGTTCGGGAGGAAGAGCAGTACTTC. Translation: CASSVREEEQYF. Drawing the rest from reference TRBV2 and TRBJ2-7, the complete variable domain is EPEVTQTPSHQVTQMGQEVILRCVPISNHLYFYWYRQILGQKVEFLVSFYNNEISEKSEIFDDQFSVERPDGSNFTLKIRSTKLEDSAMYFCASSVREEEQYFGPGTRLTVT.

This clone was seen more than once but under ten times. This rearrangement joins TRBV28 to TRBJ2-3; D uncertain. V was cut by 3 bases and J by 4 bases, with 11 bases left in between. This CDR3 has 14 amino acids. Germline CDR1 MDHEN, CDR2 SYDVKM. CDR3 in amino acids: CASSFLSRSDTQYF. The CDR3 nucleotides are TGTGCCAGCAGTTTTCTTAGCCGCTCAGATACGCAGTATTTT.

The CDR3 DNA is TGTGCCAGCAGCCGATTGACAGGGGCTGATCACGAGCAGTACTTC. This sequence encodes CASSRLTGADHEQYF. The chain links TRBV14 to TRBJ2-7; 8 nucleotides match TRBD1. The trim removed 4 bases at V and 5 bases at J, leaving 10 bases unmatched. From germline, CDR1 is SGHDN and CDR2 FVKESK. The CDR3 consists of 15 residues.

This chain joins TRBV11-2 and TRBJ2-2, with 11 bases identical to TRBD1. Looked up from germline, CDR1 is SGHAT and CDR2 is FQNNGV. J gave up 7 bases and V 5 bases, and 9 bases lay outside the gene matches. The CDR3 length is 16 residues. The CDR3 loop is CASSRRTGGSGGELFF. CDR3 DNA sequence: TGTGCCAGCAGCCGAAGGACAGGGGGCTCGGGCGGGGAGCTGTTTTTT.

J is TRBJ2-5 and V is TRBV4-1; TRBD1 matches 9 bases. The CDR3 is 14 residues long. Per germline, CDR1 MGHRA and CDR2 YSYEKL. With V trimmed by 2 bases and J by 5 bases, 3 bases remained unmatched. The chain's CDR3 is CASSQTGGQETQYF. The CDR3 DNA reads TGCGCCAGCAGCCAAACAGGGGGCCAGGAGACCCAGTACTTC.

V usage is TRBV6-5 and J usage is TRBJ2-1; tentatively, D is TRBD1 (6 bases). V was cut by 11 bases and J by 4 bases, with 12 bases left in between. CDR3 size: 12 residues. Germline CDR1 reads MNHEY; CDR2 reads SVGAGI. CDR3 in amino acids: CASGTPYNEQFF. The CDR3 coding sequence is TGTGCCTCCGGGACACCTTACAATGAGCAGTTCTTC.

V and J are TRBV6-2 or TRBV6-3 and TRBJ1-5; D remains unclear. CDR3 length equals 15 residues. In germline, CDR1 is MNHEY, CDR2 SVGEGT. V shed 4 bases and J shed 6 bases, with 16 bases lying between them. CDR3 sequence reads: CASSSTWEIGQPQHF. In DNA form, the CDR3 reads TGTGCCAGCAGTTCTACTTGGGAAATCGGTCAGCCCCAGCATTTT.

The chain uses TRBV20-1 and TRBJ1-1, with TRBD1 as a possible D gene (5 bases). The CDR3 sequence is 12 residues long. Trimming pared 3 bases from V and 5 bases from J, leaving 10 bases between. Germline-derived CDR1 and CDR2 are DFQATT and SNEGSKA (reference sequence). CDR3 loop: CSASEGKTEAFF. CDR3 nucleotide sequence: TGCAGTGCTAGTGAGGGGAAGACTGAAGCTTTCTTT.

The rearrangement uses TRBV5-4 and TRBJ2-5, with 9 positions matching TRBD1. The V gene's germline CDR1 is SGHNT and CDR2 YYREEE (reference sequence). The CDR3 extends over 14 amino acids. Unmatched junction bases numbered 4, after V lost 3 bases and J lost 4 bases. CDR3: CASSSGTGPETQYF. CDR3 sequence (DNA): TGTGCCAGCAGCTCAGGGACAGGGCCAGAGACCCAGTACTTC. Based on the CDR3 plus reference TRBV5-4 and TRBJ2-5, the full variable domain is ETGVTQSPTHLIKTRGQQVTLRCSSQSGHNTVSWYQQALGQGPQFIFQYYREEENGRGNFPPRFSGLQFPNYSSELNVNALELDDSALYLCASSSGTGPETQYFGPGTRLLVL.

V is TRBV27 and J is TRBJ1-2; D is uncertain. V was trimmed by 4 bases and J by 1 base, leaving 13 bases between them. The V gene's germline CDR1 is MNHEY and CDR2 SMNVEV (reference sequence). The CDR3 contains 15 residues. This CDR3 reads CASSYKREGNYGYTF. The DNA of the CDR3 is TGTGCCAGCAGTTATAAGAGGGAGGGTAACTATGGCTACACCTTC.

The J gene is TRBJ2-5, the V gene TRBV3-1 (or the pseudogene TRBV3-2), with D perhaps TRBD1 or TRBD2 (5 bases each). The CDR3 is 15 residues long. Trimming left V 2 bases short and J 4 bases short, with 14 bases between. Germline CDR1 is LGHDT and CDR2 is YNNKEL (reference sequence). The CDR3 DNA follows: TGTGCCAGCAGCCAACTCATGACTGGGGGAGAGACCCAGTACTTC. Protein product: CASSQLMTGGETQYF.